The 14 T cell receptor beta chains listed next were all sequenced from one sample in a study of HIV-infected patients and healthy controls. The repertoire came from unfractionated whole blood and reflected all unsorted peripheral T cells. Reverse transcription used around 540 ng RNA and constant-region primers for alpha and beta. Using multiplexing indices, alpha and beta chain libraries were generated apart by chain-specific third strand synthesis. From the 5' RACE reads, TCRdb called clonotypes with MiXCR, one entry per CDR3 protein. The data hold 15,000 to 19,000 distinct CDR3 sequences, with approximately 7% observed a single time. Specimen: blood. These receptors were taken from an adult in good health.

This clonotype was detected ten times or more. The chain links TRBV7-6 to TRBJ1-2, with TRBD1 identical over 10 bases. CDR1 and CDR2 from the germline V gene are SGHVS and FNYEAQ. V trimming: 5 bases; J trimming: 7 bases; junction bases outside the gene matches: 7. The CDR3 has 14 amino acids. The CDR3 DNA reads as TGTGCCAGCAGCCCAGGGACAGGGGACGTTGGCTACACCTTC. It codes for CASSPGTGDVGYTF.

This clonotype ranks as medium-sized. V usage is TRBV29-1 and J usage is TRBJ1-1; a possible D gene is TRBD1 (5 bases). CDR3 length: 13 amino acids. Germline CDR1 and CDR2: SQVTM and ANQGSEA. V lost 7 bases and J lost 11, with 23 bases in between. DNA of the CDR3: TGCAGCGCGGGCCTTGATGTCAGGGCCGGGGCTTTCTTT. Its translation: CSAGLDVRAGAFF.

This clonotype was picked up many times. The chain links TRBV7-9 to TRBJ2-5; weak D call: TRBD2 (6 bases). The CDR3 extends over 15 amino acids. V dropped 4 bases and J dropped 7 bases, with 19 bases sitting between them. The germline gives CDR1 SEHNR, CDR2 FQNEAQ (reference sequence). The CDR3 DNA is TGTGCCAGCAGCTCTGCCCGGCCGGGGGATGGGACCCAGTACTTC. Its protein is CASSSARPGDGTQYF.

This clonotype was counted ten times or more. The chain employs TRBV28 and TRBJ2-3; D unclear. The CDR3 has 13 amino acids. Germline V CDR1 and CDR2: MDHEN, SYDVKM. V dropped 6 bases and J dropped 2 bases, with 9 bases sitting between them. CDR3 bases: TGTGCCAGCAGCAGTACTAACACAGATACGCAGTATTTT. Translated, it gives CASSSTNTDTQYF.

In its sample, this clonotype was seen many times. The genes are TRBV2 and TRBJ2-1, with 9 bases that match TRBD2. Looked up from germline, CDR1 is SNHLY and CDR2 is FYNNEI. Germline trimming cut 4 bases from V and 0 bases from J; bases unmatched to any gene: 7. The length of the CDR3 is 17 residues. CDR3 DNA: TGTGCCAGCAGTGGCGGCGGGAGGGCCAACTCCTACAATGAGCAGTTCTTC. Protein product: CASSGGGRANSYNEQFF. Supplemented by reference TRBV2 and TRBJ2-1, the full variable domain reads EPEVTQTPSHQVTQMGQEVILRCVPISNHLYFYWYRQILGQKVEFLVSFYNNEISEKSEIFDDQFSVERPDGSNFTLKIRSTKLEDSAMYFCASSGGGRANSYNEQFFGPGTRLTVL.

This clonotype was counted a few times. The gene calls are TRBV10-2 and TRBJ2-7; the D gene is possibly TRBD2 (5 bases). Germline-derived CDR1 and CDR2 are WSHSY and SAAADI. Deletions cut 4 bases from V and 7 bases from J, with 14 bases between. The CDR3 runs to 13 residues. This CDR3 reads CASSGTSPGEQYF. CDR3 nucleotides: TGCGCCAGCAGTGGGACTTCTCCCGGGGAGCAGTACTTC.

The V call is TRBV7-6, the J call TRBJ2-1, with D uncertain. The CDR3 contains 16 residues. CDR1 SGHVS and CDR2 FNYEAQ come from the germline V gene. The V end was cut by 5 bases, the J end by 7 bases, with 21 bases between. The CDR3 nucleotides are TGTGCCAGCAGCGCCCACGGGTGGACCGAAAGGAATGAGCAGTTCTTC. As protein: CASSAHGWTERNEQFF.

The sample holds many counts of this clonotype. CDR3 sequence reads: CASSLVSSGRNEQFF. Here the CDR3 DNA reads TGTGCCAGCAGCTTAGTGTCTAGCGGGAGAAATGAGCAGTTCTTC. The chain has TRBV7-9 and TRBJ2-1; TRBD2 aligns across 10 bases. The CDR3 is made up of 15 amino acids. The J segment lost 7 bases and the V segment lost 1 base, leaving 4 bases of the junction unmatched. The germline CDR1 and CDR2 sequences are SEHNR and FQNEAQ (reference sequence).

In this sample, this clonotype turned up once. A much larger clone sits a single nucleotide away, making a read error possible. The CDR3 ends on some other residue instead of the conserved phenylalanine or tryptophan, so this is likely a read error. V gene TRBV10-3 combines with J gene TRBJ2-7; D not resolved. The CDR3 runs 11 residues. The V end was cut by 6 bases, the J end by 2 bases, with 5 bases between. CDR1 and CDR2 (germline): ENHRY, SYGVKD. This CDR3 is CAISPAYEQYL. The CDR3 DNA sequence: TGTGCCATCAGCCCTGCCTACGAGCAGTACTTA.

This clonotype came up many times. The chain carries TRBV5-8 and TRBJ2-5; D assignment may be TRBD1 or TRBD2 (5 bases each). Trimming pared 4 bases from V and 4 bases from J, leaving 11 bases between. Per the germline V gene, CDR1 is SGHTS and CDR2 is YDEGEE. This CDR3 spans 13 amino acids. The CDR3 reads CASSNRGTETQYF. The CDR3, as DNA: TGTGCCAGCAGCAACCGAGGGACAGAGACCCAGTACTTC.

This clonotype showed up many times. V usage is TRBV12-3 or TRBV12-4 and J usage is TRBJ2-5; D uncertain. V was pared by 5 bases and J by 5 bases, with 12 bases between. This CDR3 has 13 residues. This chain's CDR3 is CASSPPEGETQYF. CDR3 DNA sequence: TGTGCCAGCAGTCCCCCGGAAGGCGAGACCCAGTACTTC.

The sample holds many counts of this clonotype. The rearrangement joins TRBV6-6 to TRBJ2-7; possibly TRBD1 or TRBD2 for D (5 bases each). The CDR3 totals 16 residues. V was pared by 0 bases and J by 6 bases, with 18 bases between. CDR1 is MNHNY and CDR2 is SVGAGI in the germline V gene (reference sequence). The CDR3 DNA follows: TGTGCCAGCAGTTACTCGGGACCTAGTGGCCCAGCCGAGCAGTACTTC. It is translated as CASSYSGPSGPAEQYF.

This clonotype was seen repeatedly, ten times or more. The rearrangement links TRBV27 to TRBJ2-7, with 7 bases lining up with TRBD1. V was clipped by 5 bases and J by 2 bases; unmatched bases: 6. Germline V gives CDR1 MNHEY, CDR2 SMNVEV (reference sequence). The CDR3 runs 14 residues. CDR3 amino acids: CASSPRGQAYEQYF. The CDR3 nucleotides read TGTGCCAGCAGTCCGAGGGGGCAGGCCTACGAGCAGTACTTC.

This clonotype is labeled medium-sized (0.01 to 0.1%). The gene calls are TRBV9 and TRBJ2-3; 10 bases match TRBD2. V trimming: 3 bases; J trimming: 5 bases; junction bases outside the gene matches: 6. The CDR3 totals 15 residues. Germline CDR1 reads SGDLS; CDR2 reads YYNGEE. The CDR3 DNA reads as TGTGCCAGCAGCGGGGTGGCTAGCGGGAGAGATACGCAGTATTTT. Translated: CASSGVASGRDTQYF.